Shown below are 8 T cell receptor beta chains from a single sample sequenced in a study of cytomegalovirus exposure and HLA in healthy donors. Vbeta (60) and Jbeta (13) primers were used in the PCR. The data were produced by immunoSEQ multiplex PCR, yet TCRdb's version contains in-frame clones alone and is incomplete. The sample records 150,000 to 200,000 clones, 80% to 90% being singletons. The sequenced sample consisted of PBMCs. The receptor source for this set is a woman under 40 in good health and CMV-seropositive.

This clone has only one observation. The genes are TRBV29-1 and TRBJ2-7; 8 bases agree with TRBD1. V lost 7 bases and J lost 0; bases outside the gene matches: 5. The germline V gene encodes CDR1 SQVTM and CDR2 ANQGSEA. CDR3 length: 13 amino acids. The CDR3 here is CSARTGNSYEQYF. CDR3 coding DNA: TGCAGCGCCCGGACAGGGAACTCCTACGAGCAGTACTTC.

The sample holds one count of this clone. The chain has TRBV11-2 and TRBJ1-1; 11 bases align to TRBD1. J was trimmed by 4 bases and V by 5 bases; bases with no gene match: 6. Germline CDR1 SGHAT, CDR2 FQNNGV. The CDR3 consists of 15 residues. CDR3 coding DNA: TGTGCCAGCAGCCCGGCCGGGACAGGGGGCACTGAAGCTTTCTTT. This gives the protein CASSPAGTGGTEAFF. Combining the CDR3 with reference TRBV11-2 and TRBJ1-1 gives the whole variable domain EAGVAQSPRYKIIEKRQSVAFWCNPISGHATLYWYQQILGQGPKLLIQFQNNGVVDDSQLPKDRFSAERLKGVDSTLKIQPAKLEDSAVYLCASSPAGTGGTEAFFGQGTRLTVV.

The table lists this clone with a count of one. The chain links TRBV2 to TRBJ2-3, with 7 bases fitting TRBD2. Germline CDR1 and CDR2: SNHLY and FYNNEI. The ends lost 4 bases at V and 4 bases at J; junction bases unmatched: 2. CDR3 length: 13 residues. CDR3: CASSAGGADTQYF. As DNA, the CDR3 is TGTGCCAGCAGTGCGGGGGGTGCAGATACGCAGTATTTT.

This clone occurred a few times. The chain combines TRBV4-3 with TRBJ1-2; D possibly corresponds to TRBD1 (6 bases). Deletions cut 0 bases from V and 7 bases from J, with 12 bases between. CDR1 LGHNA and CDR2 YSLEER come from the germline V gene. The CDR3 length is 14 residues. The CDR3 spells CASSQDSTGSGYTF. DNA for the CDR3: TGCGCCAGCAGCCAAGATTCGACAGGATCTGGCTACACCTTC.

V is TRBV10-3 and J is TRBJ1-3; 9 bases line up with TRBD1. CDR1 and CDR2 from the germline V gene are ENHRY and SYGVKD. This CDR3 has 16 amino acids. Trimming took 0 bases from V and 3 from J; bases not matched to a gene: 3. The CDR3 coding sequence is TGTGCCATCAGTGAGTCTAGGACAGGGGTTGGAAACACCATATATTTT. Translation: CAISESRTGVGNTIYF.

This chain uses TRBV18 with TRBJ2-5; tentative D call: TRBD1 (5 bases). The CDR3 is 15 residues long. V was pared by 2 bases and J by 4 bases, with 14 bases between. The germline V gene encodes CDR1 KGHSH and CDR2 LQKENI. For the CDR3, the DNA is TGTGCCAGCTCACCAATAATAGACAGTAGAGAGACCCAGTACTTC. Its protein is CASSPIIDSRETQYF.

The CDR3 DNA follows: TGTGCCAGCAGCTTGGTGGGGGCGAATTCACCCCTCCACTTT. It yields the protein CASSLVGANSPLHF. The chain employs TRBV5-6 and TRBJ1-6, with D possibly TRBD1 on 6 matching bases. This CDR3 is 14 amino acids long. Germline V gives CDR1 SGHDT, CDR2 YYEEEE. The V end was cut by 0 bases, the J end by 7 bases, with 8 bases between.

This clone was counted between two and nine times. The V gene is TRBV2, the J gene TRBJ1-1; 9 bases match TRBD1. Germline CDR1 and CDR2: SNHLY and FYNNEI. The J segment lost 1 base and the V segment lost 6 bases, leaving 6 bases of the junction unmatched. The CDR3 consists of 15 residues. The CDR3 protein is CASSGQGPTNTEAFF. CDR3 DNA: TGTGCCAGCAGCGGACAGGGGCCGACGAACACTGAAGCTTTCTTT.